A single sample gave rise to the 13 T cell receptor beta chains below, sequenced in a study of shared clonotypes between healthy human individuals. The data were produced by immunoSEQ multiplex PCR, yet TCRdb's version contains in-frame clones alone and is incomplete. The sample holds roughly 1 million clones, around 82% seen once. The source material was memory CD4+ T cells from PBMCs. Sample subset: CD45RA-negative fraction. The receptors were gathered from a young man in good health. Some clones in this sample may be carry-over from other donors' samples.

The V call is TRBV7-2, the J call TRBJ2-2; D remains ambiguous. Germline V CDR1 and CDR2: SGHTA, FQGNSA. V lost 2 bases and J 6 bases, leaving 10 bases between the germline ends. CDR3 length: 14 amino acids. The CDR3 loop reads CASSLNSGAGELFF. The CDR3 nucleotides are TGTGCCAGCAGCTTAAACAGTGGGGCCGGGGAGCTGTTTTTT.

The chain joins TRBV5-4 to TRBJ1-3, with no clear D. CDR1 SGHNT and CDR2 YYREEE come from the germline V gene (reference sequence). Trimming took off 4 bases at V and 3 bases at J, with 14 bases between the two ends. The CDR3 runs 15 residues. The chain's CDR3 is CASSTPTEFGNTIYF. In DNA form, the CDR3 reads TGTGCCAGCAGCACTCCAACAGAATTTGGAAACACCATATATTTT.

This clone was seen just once. In nucleotides, the CDR3 is TGTGCCACCAGCACTTTACAGGGCATGAACACTGAAGCTTTCTTT. Its translation is CATSTLQGMNTEAFF. The J gene is TRBJ1-1, the V gene TRBV15, with D tentatively TRBD1 (6 bases). The CDR3 has 15 residues. V lost 4 bases to trimming and J lost 0 bases, with 12 bases between them. Germline CDR1 and CDR2: LNHNV and YYDKDF (reference sequence). Drawing the rest from reference TRBV15 and TRBJ1-1, the complete variable domain is DAMVIQNPRYQVTQFGKPVTLSCSQTLNHNVMYWYQQKSSQAPKLLFHYYDKDFNNEADTPDNFQSRRPNTSFCFLDIRSPGLGDTAMYLCATSTLQGMNTEAFFGQGTRLTVV.

The chain recombines TRBV7-2 with TRBJ2-7; 7 nucleotides align to TRBD2. Trimming cost V 4 bases and J 0 bases; bases outside gene matches: 9. The germline V gene encodes CDR1 SGHTA and CDR2 FQGNSA. The CDR3 has 16 amino acids. The CDR3 DNA is TGTGCCAGCAGCTCCAGCGGGGTAACCTCCTCCTACGAGCAGTACTTC. Protein sequence: CASSSSGVTSSYEQYF.

V gene TRBV10-3 combines with J gene TRBJ1-2; 7 bases are a match to TRBD1. The V gene's germline CDR1 is ENHRY and CDR2 SYGVKD. The CDR3 loop spans 13 amino acids. The junction had 5 bases not matched to a gene; V was cut back by 6 bases and J by 4 bases. CDR3 sequence (DNA): TGTGCCATCAGGGGACAGTCGAGCTATGGCTACACCTTC. Protein sequence: CAIRGQSSYGYTF.

This clone occurred many times. Additional DNA sequences in this sample encode the identical CDR3. The chain joins TRBV5-1 to TRBJ1-5; weak D call: TRBD1 (6 bases). The V gene lost 0 bases and the J gene lost 5 bases, with 12 bases spanning the gap. Germline V CDR1 and CDR2: SGHRS, YFSETQ. The CDR3 is made up of 15 amino acids. The CDR3 DNA sequence: TGCGCCAGCAGCTTGGGCAGGGGAGACGATCAGCCCCAGCATTTT. Translated: CASSLGRGDDQPQHF.

The chain has TRBV4-1 and TRBJ2-1; 11 positions match TRBD2. This CDR3 is built from 20 residues. From germline, CDR1 is MGHRA and CDR2 YSYEKL. V lost 1 base and J lost 0; bases outside the gene matches: 11. The DNA of the CDR3 is TGCGCCAGCAGCCAAGTAGGTCTAGCGGGAGGTCCTAGCTCCTACAATGAGCAGTTCTTC. It codes for CASSQVGLAGGPSSYNEQFF.

V is TRBV7-3 and J is TRBJ2-3; 7 bases match TRBD2. Germline V gene lookup returns CDR1 SGHTA and CDR2 FQGTGA. With 0 bases clipped from V and 2 bases from J, the junction kept 8 bases outside the gene matches. CDR3 length equals 17 residues. CDR3 sequence: CASSLTPAGPYTDTQYF. CDR3 sequence (DNA): TGTGCCAGCAGCTTAACACCAGCGGGGCCCTACACAGATACGCAGTATTTT.

The chain uses TRBV5-1 and TRBJ2-3, with D unclear. Germline V gene lookup returns CDR1 SGHRS and CDR2 YFSETQ. This CDR3 has 16 residues. V was cut by 5 bases and J by 0 bases, with 16 bases left in between. CDR3 nucleotides: TGCGCCAGCAGAGCCGACTTGGACCCGAGCACAGATACGCAGTATTTT. This translates into CASRADLDPSTDTQYF.

This rearrangement joins TRBV28 to TRBJ2-7; D is ambiguous. This CDR3 has 14 residues. Deletions cut 5 bases from V and 5 bases from J, with 16 bases between. The germline CDR1 and CDR2 sequences are MDHEN and SYDVKM. In nucleotides, the CDR3 is TGTGCCAGCAGTACCACGCGTCAATCCAACGAGCAGTACTTC. Its protein is CASSTTRQSNEQYF.

V is TRBV18 and J is TRBJ1-4; 8 bases map to TRBD1. Looked up from germline, CDR1 is KGHSH and CDR2 is LQKENI. V lost 3 bases, J lost 8 bases, and 14 bases stayed unmatched. CDR3 size: 17 residues. The CDR3 region has the DNA TGTGCCAGCTCACCCCTCCGACCACAGGGGGGCAACGAAAAACTGTTTTTT. This translates into CASSPLRPQGGNEKLFF.

The chain is built from TRBV27 and TRBJ1-4; 8 nucleotides match TRBD1. V was pared by 4 bases and J by 8 bases, with 12 bases of the junction left unmatched. Germline values: CDR1 MNHEY, CDR2 SMNVEV (reference sequence). The CDR3 runs 16 residues. Here the CDR3 DNA reads TGTGCCAGCAGTTCGATCAGACAGGGGTTTGGGGAAAAACTGTTTTTT. The encoded protein is CASSSIRQGFGEKLFF.

CDR3 sequence reads: CASSPGGLTGELFF. The DNA for the CDR3 is TGTGCCAGCAGCCCGGGAGGGCTCACCGGGGAGCTGTTTTTT. The chain links TRBV7-2 to TRBJ2-2; 8 nucleotides match TRBD2. The CDR3 length is 14 residues. V lost 5 bases to trimming and J lost 4 bases; unmatched junction nucleotides: 3. Per germline, CDR1 SGHTA and CDR2 FQGNSA.